The entry below describes one T cell receptor (beta chain). Its antigen is currently unknown. Germline CDR1 and CDR2: SGHRS and YFSETQ. Trimming pared 0 bases from V and 5 bases from J, leaving 6 bases between. The CDR3 covers 14 residues. Profiled with immunoSEQ multiplex PCR; TCRdb holds only in-frame clones, not every one. The sample shows over 15,000 clones, around 90% of them seen only once. The record originates from a study of graft-versus-host responses after intestinal transplantation. Across the study: Multivisceral, liver-intestinal, or isolated intestinal grafts were transplanted into recipients. Overall study findings and caveats: Allograft graft-versus-host to host-versus-graft clonal ratios ran high in patients with graft-donor T cell macrochimerism.

Sample: PBMCs, taken roughly 110 days after intestinal transplant. The origin of this receptor is a human patient who received an intestinal transplant, so some T cells may come from the graft donor. The chain is built from TRBV5-1 and TRBJ1-6; TRBD1 is a possible D gene (5 bases). The CDR3 DNA reads as TGCGCCAGCAGCTTGGAAGGGGATAATTCACCCCTCCACTTT. It translates to CASSLEGDNSPLHF.